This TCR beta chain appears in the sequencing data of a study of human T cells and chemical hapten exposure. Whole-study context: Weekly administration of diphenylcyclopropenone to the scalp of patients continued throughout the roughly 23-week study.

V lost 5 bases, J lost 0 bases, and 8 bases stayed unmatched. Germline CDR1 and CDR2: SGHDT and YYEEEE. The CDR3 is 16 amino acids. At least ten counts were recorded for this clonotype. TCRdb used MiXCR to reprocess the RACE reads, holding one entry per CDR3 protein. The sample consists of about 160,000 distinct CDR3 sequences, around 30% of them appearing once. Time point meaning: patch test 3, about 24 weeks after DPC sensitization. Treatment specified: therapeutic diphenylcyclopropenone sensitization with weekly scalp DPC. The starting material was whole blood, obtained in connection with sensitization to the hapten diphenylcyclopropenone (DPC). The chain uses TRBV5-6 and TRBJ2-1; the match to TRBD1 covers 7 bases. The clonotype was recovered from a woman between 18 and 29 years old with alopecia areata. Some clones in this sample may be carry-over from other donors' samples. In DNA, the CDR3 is TGTGCCAGCAGGCGGACAGGTGGGATCTCCTACAATGAGCAGTTCTTC. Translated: CASRRTGGISYNEQFF.